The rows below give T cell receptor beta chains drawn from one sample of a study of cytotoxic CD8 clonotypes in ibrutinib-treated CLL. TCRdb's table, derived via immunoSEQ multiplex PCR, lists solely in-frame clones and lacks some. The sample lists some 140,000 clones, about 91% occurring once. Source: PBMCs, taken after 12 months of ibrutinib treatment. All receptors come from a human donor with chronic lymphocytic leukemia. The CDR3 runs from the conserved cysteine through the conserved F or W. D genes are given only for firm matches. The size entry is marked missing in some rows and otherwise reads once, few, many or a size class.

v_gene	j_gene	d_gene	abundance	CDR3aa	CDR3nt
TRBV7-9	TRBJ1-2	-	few	CASSSELYGYTF	TGTGCCAGCAGCTCCGAACTCTATGGCTACACCTTC
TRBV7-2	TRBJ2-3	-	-	CASSLVSGNTDTQYF	TGTGCCAGCAGCTTAGTTAGTGGGAACACAGATACGCAGTATTTT
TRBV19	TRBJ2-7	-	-	CASSPRGPVVLQQYF	TGTGCCAGTAGTCCGAGGGGTCCTGTGGTCCTTCAGCAGTACTTC
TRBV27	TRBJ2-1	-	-	CASSRRGGFYNEQFF	TGTGCCAGCAGCAGGCGGGGCGGTTTTTACAATGAGCAGTTCTTC
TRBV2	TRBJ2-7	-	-	CASMEGESHEQYF	TGTGCCAGCATGGAGGGGGAGTCGCACGAGCAGTACTTC
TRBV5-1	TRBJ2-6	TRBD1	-	CASSPEQGSGANVLTF	TGCGCCAGCAGCCCGGAACAGGGGTCTGGGGCCAACGTCCTGACTTTC
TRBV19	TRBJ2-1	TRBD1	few	CASSYRGSSYNEQFF	TGTGCCAGTAGTTACAGGGGGAGCTCCTACAATGAGCAGTTCTTC
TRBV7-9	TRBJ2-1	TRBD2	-	CASSSSLGLAGVNEQFF	TGTGCCAGCAGCTCCTCGCTGGGACTAGCGGGAGTCAATGAGCAGTTCTTC
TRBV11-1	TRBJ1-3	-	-	CASSPRTGNTIYF	TGTGCCAGCAGCCCTCGGACTGGAAACACCATATATTTT
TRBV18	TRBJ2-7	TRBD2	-	CASSVLAGGDEQYF	TGTGCCAGCTCTGTACTAGCGGGAGGGGACGAGCAGTACTTC
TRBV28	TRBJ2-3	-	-	CASSFSEGTTDTQYF	TGTGCCAGCAGTTTTTCGGAAGGGACGACAGATACGCAGTATTTT
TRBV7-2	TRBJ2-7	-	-	CASSLASTWDEQYF	TGTGCCAGCAGCTTAGCGTCGACCTGGGACGAGCAGTACTTC
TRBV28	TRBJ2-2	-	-	CASSLLGGDTGELFF	TGTGCCAGCAGTTTACTTGGGGGAGACACCGGGGAGCTGTTTTTT
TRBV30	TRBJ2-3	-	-	CAWSGVTALFDTDTQYF	TGTGCCTGGAGTGGGGTGACAGCTCTTTTTGATACAGATACGCAGTATTTT
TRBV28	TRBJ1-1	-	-	CASSRMGQGNTEAFF	TGTGCCAGCAGTCGAATGGGGCAGGGGAACACTGAAGCTTTCTTT
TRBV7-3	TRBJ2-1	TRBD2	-	CASSLTGTSGSNEQFF	TGTGCCAGCAGCTTAACAGGGACTAGCGGGAGCAATGAGCAGTTCTTC
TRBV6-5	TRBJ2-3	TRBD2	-	CASSSLLADGVDTQYF	TGTGCCAGCAGTTCCCTACTAGCGGACGGGGTGGATACGCAGTATTTT
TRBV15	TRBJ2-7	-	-	CATSRGLTYEQYF	TGTGCCACCAGCAGAGGACTAACCTACGAGCAGTACTTC